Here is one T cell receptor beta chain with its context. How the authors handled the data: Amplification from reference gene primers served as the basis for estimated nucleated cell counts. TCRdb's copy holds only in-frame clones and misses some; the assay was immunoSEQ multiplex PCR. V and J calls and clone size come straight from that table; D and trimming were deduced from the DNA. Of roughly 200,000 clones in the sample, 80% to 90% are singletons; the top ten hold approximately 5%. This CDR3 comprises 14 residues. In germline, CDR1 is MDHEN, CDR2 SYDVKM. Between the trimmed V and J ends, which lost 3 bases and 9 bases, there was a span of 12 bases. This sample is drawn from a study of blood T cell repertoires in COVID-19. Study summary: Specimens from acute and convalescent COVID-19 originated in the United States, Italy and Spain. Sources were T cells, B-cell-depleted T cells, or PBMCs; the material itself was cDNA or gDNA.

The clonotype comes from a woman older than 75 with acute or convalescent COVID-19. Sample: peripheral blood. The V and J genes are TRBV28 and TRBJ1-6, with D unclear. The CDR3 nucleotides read TGTGCCAGCAGTTTTGGCGGGTCAACTTCACCCCTCCACTTT. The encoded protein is CASSFGGSTSPLHF.